The 21 T cell receptor beta chains in this list originate from one sample, sequenced in a study of blood T cell repertoires in COVID-19. The assay was immunoSEQ multiplex PCR, and TCRdb's table has in-frame clones only and misses some. There are under 200,000 clones in the sample; about 88% occur only once, and approximately 5.4% lies in the top ten. The sequenced sample consisted of peripheral blood. The source is a woman aged 50 to 60 with COVID-19, enrolled during active disease.

V gene TRBV5-1 combines with J gene TRBJ2-2; weak D call: TRBD2 (6 bases). This CDR3 contains 16 residues. V was clipped by 6 bases and J by 2 bases, with 17 bases between them. CDR1 and CDR2 from the germline V gene are SGHRS and YFSETQ. CDR3 amino acids: CASTWVLRGNTGELFF. CDR3 bases: TGCGCCAGCACCTGGGTGTTGCGGGGTAACACCGGGGAGCTGTTTTTT.

This clone was found once. The chain carries TRBV30 and TRBJ1-2; D is uncertain. This CDR3 is 10 amino acids long. Germline V gene sequence: CDR1 GTSNPN, CDR2 SVGIG (reference sequence). Trimming took 5 bases from V and 6 from J, leaving 7 bases between them. The CDR3, as DNA: TGTGCCTGGGGGGAGGATGGCTACACCTTC. This translates into CAWGEDGYTF.

The V call is TRBV15, the J call TRBJ1-5; perhaps TRBD1 as D (6 bases). Germline CDR1 is LNHNV and CDR2 is YYDKDF (reference sequence). Trimming removed 2 bases at V and 3 bases at J, with 8 bases between. CDR3 size: 14 residues. CDR3 bases: TGTGCCACCAGCAGACAGGGGAACAATCAGCCCCAGCATTTT. Protein: CATSRQGNNQPQHF.

V usage is TRBV30 and J usage is TRBJ1-5; D is unresolved. Trimming pared 0 bases from V and 7 bases from J, leaving 10 bases between. Per the germline V gene, CDR1 is GTSNPN and CDR2 is SVGIG (reference sequence). The CDR3 spans 13 residues. Written as DNA, the CDR3 is TGTGCCTGGAGTGTCCGGGAGGGCCAGCCCCAGCATTTT. Its translation: CAWSVREGQPQHF.

The genes are TRBV21-1 and TRBJ1-1; the DNA was not used to check the table's D call, TRBD1. TRBV21-1 is a pseudogene locus. The CDR3 sequence is 14 residues long. CDR3 sequence reads: CASSYEGENTEAFF. In nucleotides, the CDR3 is TGTGCCAGCAGCTATGAGGGGGAGAACACTGAAGCTTTCTTT.

This clone has more than one count but fewer than ten. The CDR3 DNA reads as TGCGCCAGCAGCTACCGCCGGGACAGGGGGCTCCATGAGCAGTTCTTC. Translating it yields CASSYRRDRGLHEQFF. The rearrangement joins TRBV10-1 to TRBJ2-1; 12 nucleotides line up with TRBD1. The trim removed 6 bases at V and 8 bases at J, leaving 11 bases unmatched. The CDR3 totals 16 residues. CDR1 is WNHNN, CDR2 SYGVQD, per germline (reference sequence).

V is TRBV4-1 and J is TRBJ1-5, with D unresolved. CDR3 length: 13 residues. CDR1 is MGHRA, CDR2 YSYEKL, per germline. Trimming shortened V by 1 base and J by 2 bases, and 3 bases separated the two germline ends. CDR3 in amino acids: CASSQVGNQPQHF. The CDR3 coding sequence is TGCGCCAGCAGCCAAGTCGGCAATCAGCCCCAGCATTTT.

J is TRBJ1-4 and V is TRBV5-8, with D unclear. The V gene's germline CDR1 is SGHTS and CDR2 YDEGEE. CDR3 length: 14 residues. The ends were cut back, 3 bases at V and 2 bases at J, with 8 bases in the middle. CDR3 loop: CASSSEGTNEKLFF. The CDR3 coding sequence is TGTGCCAGCAGCTCGGAGGGCACTAATGAAAAACTGTTTTTT. The complete variable domain, with remaining parts taken from reference TRBV5-8 and TRBJ1-4, reads EAGVTQSPTHLIKTRGQQATLRCSPISGHTSVYWYQQALGLGLQFLLWYDEGEERNRGNFPPRFSGRQFPNYSSELNVNALELEDSALYLCASSSEGTNEKLFFGSGTQLSVL.

This chain links TRBV13 with TRBJ1-5, with D perhaps TRBD1 (6 bases). Germline V CDR1 and CDR2: PRHDT, FYEKMQ (reference sequence). V gave up 3 bases and J gave up 4 bases, with 13 bases separating them. This CDR3 is 15 amino acids long. CDR3 protein: CASSLGALGNQPQHF. The CDR3 coding sequence is TGTGCCAGCAGCTTGGGGGCTTTGGGAAATCAGCCCCAGCATTTT.

The chain uses TRBV27 and TRBJ2-7, with 8 bases fitting TRBD1. Germline V gives CDR1 MNHEY, CDR2 SMNVEV (reference sequence). The CDR3 spans 13 residues. Trimming took 6 bases from V and 5 from J; bases not matched to a gene: 6. The CDR3 DNA sequence: TGTGCCAGCAGGTGGACAGGGAGCCACGAGCAGTACTTC. It encodes CASRWTGSHEQYF.

In its sample, this clone was seen once. The J gene is TRBJ2-5, the V gene TRBV7-9, with TRBD1 matching 7 bases. The CDR3 is made up of 14 amino acids. With V trimmed by 8 bases and J by 2 bases, 8 bases remained unmatched. CDR1 is SEHNR and CDR2 is FQNEAQ in the germline V gene (reference sequence). DNA for the CDR3: TGTGCCAGCCTCAGGGGGTCTGGGCAAGAGACCCAGTACTTC. This codes for CASLRGSGQETQYF.

This chain links TRBV4-1 with TRBJ1-1; 10 bases align to TRBD1. Per germline, CDR1 MGHRA and CDR2 YSYEKL. Trimming removed 1 base from V and 1 base from J; junction bases left unmatched: 6. This CDR3 is built from 17 residues. The CDR3 loop is CASSQAAGQGSNTEAFF. CDR3 sequence (DNA): TGCGCCAGCAGCCAAGCCGCGGGACAGGGGTCGAACACTGAAGCTTTCTTT.

The gene calls are TRBV11-3 and TRBJ2-2, with D tentatively TRBD1 (5 bases). The CDR3 has 15 amino acids. The V gene lost 4 bases and the J gene lost 6 bases, with 15 bases spanning the gap. Per the germline V gene, CDR1 is SGHNT and CDR2 is YENEEA. The CDR3 here is CASSSLGQHPGELFF. The CDR3 DNA reads TGTGCCAGCAGCTCCCTGGGGCAGCACCCCGGGGAGCTGTTTTTT.

This clone was seen more than once but under ten times. The V gene is TRBV5-8, the J gene TRBJ1-4, with 7 bases matching TRBD1. CDR3 length: 16 amino acids. V was pared by 3 bases and J by 0 bases, with 5 bases of the junction left unmatched. Germline V gene sequence: CDR1 SGHTS, CDR2 YDEGEE. The CDR3 region has the DNA TGTGCCAGCAGCTCGACAGGGACGGCAACTAATGAAAAACTGTTTTTT. Protein: CASSSTGTATNEKLFF.

The V call is TRBV23-1, the J call TRBJ1-4; TRBD1 agrees at 12 bases. TRBV23-1 is an ORF; its function is uncertain. The J segment lost 4 bases and the V segment lost 4 bases, leaving 10 bases of the junction unmatched. The CDR3 is 18 residues long. CDR3 in DNA: TGCGCCAGCAGTCCCCCGGGGACAGGGGGCTGTTGTAATGAAAAACTGTTTTTT. Translation gives CASSPPGTGGCCNEKLFF.

The chain combines TRBV4-2 with TRBJ1-2, with 12 bases lining up with TRBD1. V shed 0 bases, J shed 7 bases, and the junction held 9 bases outside the gene matches. The CDR3 covers 17 residues. Germline CDR1 and CDR2: LGHNA and YNFKEQ. CDR3 amino acids: CASSQEGTGGLVGGYTF. CDR3 coding DNA: TGTGCCAGCAGCCAAGAAGGGACAGGGGGCTTAGTAGGTGGCTACACCTTC.

The gene calls are TRBV2 and TRBJ1-5; the match to TRBD1 covers 7 bases. Germline trimming cut 5 bases from V and 7 bases from J; bases unmatched to any gene: 11. The CDR3 has 15 amino acids. Germline loops: CDR1 SNHLY, CDR2 FYNNEI. CDR3 sequence: CASSIRQGGYQPQHF. CDR3 nucleotide sequence: TGTGCCAGCAGTATTCGACAGGGAGGTTACCAGCCCCAGCATTTT. Complete variable domain (other parts from reference TRBV2 and TRBJ1-5): EPEVTQTPSHQVTQMGQEVILRCVPISNHLYFYWYRQILGQKVEFLVSFYNNEISEKSEIFDDQFSVERPDGSNFTLKIRSTKLEDSAMYFCASSIRQGGYQPQHFGDGTRLSIL.

The gene calls are TRBV19 and TRBJ2-1; 7 nucleotides line up with TRBD1. Per germline, CDR1 LNHDA and CDR2 SQIVND (reference sequence). Unmatched junction bases numbered 3, after V lost 6 bases and J lost 7 bases. This CDR3 has 12 residues. The CDR3 DNA is TGTGCCAGTAGACGACAGGGTAATGAGCAGTTCTTC. Translation gives CASRRQGNEQFF.

This clone occurred a few times. The chain employs TRBV2 and TRBJ2-2, with a possible D match to TRBD1 (7 bases). The germline V and J ends were trimmed by 7 bases and 6 bases, with 15 bases remaining between them. The CDR3 length is 14 residues. Germline V lookup: CDR1 SNHLY, CDR2 FYNNEI. In nucleotides, the CDR3 is TGTGCCAGCACCGAAGACAGGGAGGCCGGGGAGCTGTTTTTT. The encoded protein is CASTEDREAGELFF.

The rearrangement joins TRBV5-6 to TRBJ1-5; D might be TRBD1 (6 bases). Germline-derived CDR1 and CDR2 are SGHDT and YYEEEE. The CDR3 sequence is 14 residues long. V was shortened by 2 bases and J by 1 base, with 7 bases between the two germline ends. CDR3 sequence: CASSFGTSNQPQHF. The CDR3 coding sequence is TGTGCCAGCAGCTTCGGGACAAGCAATCAGCCCCAGCATTTT. Full variable domain (outside the CDR3, taken from reference TRBV5-6 and TRBJ1-5): DAGVTQSPTHLIKTRGQQVTLRCSPKSGHDTVSWYQQALGQGPQFIFQYYEEEERQRGNFPDRFSGHQFPNYSSELNVNALLLGDSALYLCASSFGTSNQPQHFGDGTRLSIL.

This clone occurred once. The gene calls are TRBV5-6 and TRBJ1-1; TRBD1 aligns across 7 bases. Germline assignment: CDR1 SGHDT and CDR2 YYEEEE. V shed 6 bases, J shed 6 bases, and the junction held 5 bases outside the gene matches. The length of the CDR3 is 12 residues. The CDR3 DNA reads TGTGCCAGCATCCACAGGGGTCCTGAAGCTTTCTTT. Protein: CASIHRGPEAFF.